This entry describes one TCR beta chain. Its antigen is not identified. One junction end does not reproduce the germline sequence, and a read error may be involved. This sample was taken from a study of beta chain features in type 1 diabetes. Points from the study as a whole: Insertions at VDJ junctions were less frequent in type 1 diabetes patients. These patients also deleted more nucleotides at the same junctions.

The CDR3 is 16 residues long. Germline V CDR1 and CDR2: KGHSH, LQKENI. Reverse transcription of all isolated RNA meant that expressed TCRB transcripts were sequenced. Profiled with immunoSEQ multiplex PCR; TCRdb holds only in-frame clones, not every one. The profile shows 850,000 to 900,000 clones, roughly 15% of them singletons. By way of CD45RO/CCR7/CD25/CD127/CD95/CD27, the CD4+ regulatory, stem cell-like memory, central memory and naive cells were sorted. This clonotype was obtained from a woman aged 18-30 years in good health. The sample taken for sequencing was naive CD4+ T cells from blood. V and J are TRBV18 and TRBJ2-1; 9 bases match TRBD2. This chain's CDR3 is CASSPPTSSGATEQFF. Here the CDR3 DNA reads TGTGCCAGCTCCCCACCAACGTCTAGCGGGGCGACCGAGCAGTTCTTC.